This passage covers 11 T cell receptor beta chains from one sample sequenced in a study of T cells after yellow fever vaccination. TCRdb itself ran the 5' RACE reads through MiXCR, one entry per CDR3 protein. The sample comprises approximately 31,000 distinct CDR3 sequences, about 10% of which are singletons, and approximately 12% rests with the top ten. Material: PBMCs, either bulk or a sorted T-cell subset (CD4+, CD8+, memory, or dextramer-sorted; not recorded which), obtained more than 13 days after the first yellow fever vaccination. The receptors derive from a man between 18 and 35 years old who received the YFV17D yellow fever vaccine.

The table lists this clonotype with many counts. The chain employs TRBV24-1 and TRBJ2-3, with TRBD1 matching over 9 bases. The CDR3 runs to 16 residues. CDR1 KGHDR and CDR2 SFDVKD come from the germline V gene. V lost 5 bases to trimming and J lost 3 bases; unmatched junction nucleotides: 8. CDR3: CATSGGQGGLTDTQYF. The CDR3 nucleotides are TGTGCCACCAGTGGGGGACAGGGAGGTTTGACAGATACGCAGTATTTT.

This clonotype was counted ten times or more. V gene TRBV5-1 combines with J gene TRBJ1-6, with D hard to call. This CDR3 comprises 15 residues. Trimming took off 0 bases at V and 8 bases at J, with 12 bases between the two ends. Germline CDR1 and CDR2: SGHRS and YFSETQ. The CDR3 loop reads CASSLGTWMDSPLHF. The CDR3 nucleotides read TGCGCCAGCAGCTTGGGGACGTGGATGGATTCACCCCTCCACTTT.

The sample holds many counts of this clonotype. This chain uses TRBV12-3 or TRBV12-4 with TRBJ1-5; D gene uncertain. Trimming stripped 5 bases from V and 3 bases from J, with 5 bases between. CDR3 length: 12 residues. The CDR3, as DNA: TGTGCCAGCAGTCTCGACAATCAGCCCCAGCATTTT. It encodes CASSLDNQPQHF.

The table lists this clonotype with many counts. The chain joins TRBV15 to TRBJ2-7, with 7 bases fitting TRBD1. CDR1 LNHNV and CDR2 YYDKDF come from the germline V gene (reference sequence). The CDR3 runs 16 residues. Unmatched junction bases numbered 10, after V lost 5 bases and J lost 0 bases. CDR3 in amino acids: CATSRTRQGDSYEQYF. CDR3 in DNA: TGTGCCACCAGCCGAACCCGACAGGGCGACTCCTACGAGCAGTACTTC.

This clonotype was counted ten times or more. The gene calls are TRBV27 and TRBJ1-1; 8 bases are a match to TRBD1. Germline trimming cut 5 bases from V and 0 bases from J; bases unmatched to any gene: 5. Per germline, CDR1 MNHEY and CDR2 SMNVEV (reference sequence). This CDR3 spans 15 amino acids. CDR3 bases: TGTGCCAGCAGTCTCGGACAGGGAATGAACACTGAAGCTTTCTTT. As protein: CASSLGQGMNTEAFF.

This clonotype was seen at least ten times. CDR3 residues: CASGPAGGYEQYV. The CDR3 DNA is TGTGCCAGCGGCCCAGCGGGGGGTTACGAGCAGTACGTC. The chain uses TRBV6-5 and TRBJ2-7, with TRBD2 matching 9 bases. Per the germline V gene, CDR1 is MNHEY and CDR2 is SVGAGI. There are 13 residues in the CDR3. The V and J ends lost 8 bases and 4 bases, in that order; junction bases with no gene match: 6.

This clonotype was counted many times. A junction boundary mismatches the germline segment, possibly from a read error. The rearrangement joins TRBV20-1 to TRBJ2-3, with 15 bases fitting TRBD2. CDR3 length equals 16 residues. Germline V gene lookup returns CDR1 DFQATT and CDR2 SNEGSKA (reference sequence). CDR3 protein: CSGRGGLAGGVDTQYF. CDR3 nucleotides: TGCAGTGGTAGAGGGGGACTAGCGGGGGGAGTAGATACGCAGTATTTT.

This clonotype appeared once. A much larger clone sits a single nucleotide away, making a read error possible. The chain is built from TRBV12-3 or TRBV12-4 and TRBJ1-1, with D unclear. Deletions cut 5 bases from V and 7 bases from J, with 23 bases between. CDR3 length: 16 residues. In DNA form, the CDR3 reads TGTGCCAGCAGTCTCAATACAGCGCCCCTAGGTGGTGAAGCTTTCTTT. It translates to CASSLNTAPLGGEAFF.

Many counts were recorded for this clonotype. The chain carries TRBV7-8 and TRBJ1-6, with D tentatively TRBD1 (5 bases). The germline gives CDR1 SGHVS, CDR2 FQNEAQ. The germline V and J ends were trimmed by 5 bases and 6 bases, with 14 bases remaining between them. The CDR3 is 15 amino acids. CDR3 DNA sequence: TGTGCCAGCAGCACCGGGACGGAGGTTAATTCACCCCTCCACTTT. This sequence encodes CASSTGTEVNSPLHF.

This clonotype was counted many times. The chain uses TRBV4-3 and TRBJ2-1; D call uncertain. Germline lookup yields CDR1 LGHNA and CDR2 YSLEER. V lost 1 base to trimming and J lost 1 base, with 14 bases between them. The CDR3 totals 17 residues. The DNA for the CDR3 is TGCGCCAGCAGCCAAGTAGCAATGAACCCTTCCTACAATGAGCAGTTCTTC. Protein product: CASSQVAMNPSYNEQFF.

This clonotype rates as medium-sized. J is TRBJ1-2 and V is TRBV24-1, with D tentatively TRBD1 (6 bases). CDR1 KGHDR and CDR2 SFDVKD come from the germline V gene. CDR3 size: 13 residues. V gave up 3 bases and J gave up 5 bases, with 9 bases separating them. CDR3 residues: CATSDRTVYGYTF. Here the CDR3 DNA reads TGTGCCACCAGTGATCGGACAGTATATGGCTACACCTTC.